A selection of T cell receptor beta chains follows, all from one sample in a study of cytomegalovirus exposure and HLA in healthy donors. Using immunoSEQ multiplex PCR, the repertoire was profiled, and TCRdb retains in-frame clones only, with some absent. The sample includes more than 85,000 clones, just over 75% of them seen just once. Sequencing was performed on PBMCs. All receptors come from a man aged 25 to 40 in good health and CMV-seropositive. Each CDR3 is given with its conserved first and last residue. D genes are given only for firm matches. Clone sizes are given selectively: once, few, many, or a class where the clone is expanded.

V gene	D gene	clone size	J gene	CDR3 DNA	CDR3 protein
TRBV4-3	.	.	TRBJ2-7	TGCGCCAGCAGCCAAGGGGTGGGAGCGGCCTACGAGCAGTACTTC	CASSQGVGAAYEQYF
TRBV5-4	TRBD2	.	TRBJ2-5	TGTGCCAGCAGTCCGGGACTAGCGGGGGGCCAAGAGACCCAGTACTTC	CASSPGLAGGQETQYF
TRBV6-1	.	few	TRBJ2-1	TGTGCCAGCACTGTAGGGGATGAGCAGTTCTTC	CASTVGDEQFF
TRBV30	TRBD2	few	TRBJ2-5	TGTGCCTGGGAGCGCAAGGGACTAGCTGGGCAGACCCAGTACTTC	CAWERKGLAGQTQYF
TRBV6-6	TRBD1	.	TRBJ2-7	TGTGCCAGCAGACGACCGGGACAGGGAGTTGAGAACGAGCAGTACTTC	CASRRPGQGVENEQYF
TRBV5-1	.	.	TRBJ1-2	TGCGCCAGCAGCTTGGATGTCGTCTATGGCTACACCTTC	CASSLDVVYGYTF
TRBV9	.	.	TRBJ2-7	TGTGCCAGCAGCGTAGAGCAGGGCACACTGGTGTTATGGTACGAGCAGTACTTC	CASSVEQGTLVLWYEQYF
TRBV2	.	few	TRBJ1-4	TGTGCCAGCAGTGACGCGACAGAGAATGAAAAACTGTTTTTT	CASSDATENEKLFF
TRBV19	TRBD2	.	TRBJ2-5	TGTGCCAGTAGTATTGGGACTAGCGGGTTCCAAGAGACCCAGTACTTC	CASSIGTSGFQETQYF
TRBV5-5	TRBD1	few	TRBJ1-2	TGTGCCAGCAGAACGACAGGGATCAACTATGGCTACACCTTC	CASRTTGINYGYTF
TRBV27	TRBD1	.	TRBJ2-7	TGTGCCAGCTCTCTTCGATTAACTGCCGGGACAGGAATGCCCTACGAGCAGTACTTC	CASSLRLTAGTGMPYEQYF
TRBV2	TRBD2	.	TRBJ2-7	TGTGCCAGCGGACTAGCGGGGATCTCCTACGAGCAGTACTTC	CASGLAGISYEQYF
TRBV7-2	.	.	TRBJ2-5	TGTGCCAGCAGCAGAACAGGGTCGGAGGAGACCCAGTACTTC	CASSRTGSEETQYF
TRBV5-8	.	.	TRBJ1-4	TGTGCCAGCAGCCCGGGACTTCGACTTAATGAAAAACTGTTTTTT	CASSPGLRLNEKLFF
TRBV7-9	.	.	TRBJ2-3	TGTGCCAGCAGCCGACCCGGGGAGCCCTTAGATACGCAGTATTTT	CASSRPGEPLDTQYF
TRBV27	TRBD1	.	TRBJ1-2	TGTGCCAGCAGTTCGGCAAGTGACAGGGGTAACATTGGCTACACCTTC	CASSSASDRGNIGYTF
TRBV29-1	.	.	TRBJ1-1	TGCAGCGTTGGGTGGGGGCCGAACACTGAAGCTTTCTTT	CSVGWGPNTEAFF
TRBV19	.	once	TRBJ2-1	TGTGCCAGTACTCTCACAGGGACGGCCTACAATGAGCAGTTCTTC	CASTLTGTAYNEQFF
TRBV7-2	TRBD2	few	TRBJ2-3	TGTGCCAGCAGCTTAAAGAGCGGGGGCACAGATACGCAGTATTTT	CASSLKSGGTDTQYF
TRBV28	TRBD2	.	TRBJ2-3	TGTGCCAGCAGTTTTCCCAGCGGGGGGCTCGCGCAGTATTTT	CASSFPSGGLAQYF
TRBV28	.	.	TRBJ2-7	TGTGCCAGCAGGGTTGGGACACCCGGCGCCGAGCAGTACTTC	CASRVGTPGAEQYF
TRBV7-9	.	few	TRBJ1-2	TGTGCCCACGGGGTCGGAGATGGCTACACCTTC	CAHGVGDGYTF
TRBV11-3	TRBD2	.	TRBJ2-3	TGTGCCAGCAGCTTAGCACCTAGCGGGGGGGCCCTAAATACGCAGTATTTT	CASSLAPSGGALNTQYF
TRBV6-5	.	.	TRBJ1-4	TGTGCCAGCAAGACCGGGACACTAAATGAAAAACTGTTTTTT	CASKTGTLNEKLFF
TRBV7-7	TRBD2	.	TRBJ2-2	TGTGCCAGCAGCCCGGGACTAGCGGTGACCAACACCGGGGAGCTGTTTTTT	CASSPGLAVTNTGELFF
TRBV5-1	.	.	TRBJ2-3	TGCGCCAGCAGCTTGGTGGGGGGGCACAACACAGATACGCAGTATTTT	CASSLVGGHNTDTQYF
TRBV7-9	.	.	TRBJ2-7	TGTGCCAGCAGCTTTTGGGCTCCCTACGAGCAGTACTTC	CASSFWAPYEQYF
TRBV11-2	.	.	TRBJ2-7	TGTGCCAGCAGCTTTTCCGACACGACCTACGAGCAGTACTTC	CASSFSDTTYEQYF
TRBV6-1	TRBD1	few	TRBJ1-1	TGTGCCAGCAGGCAGGGGGCTACTGAAGCTTTCTTT	CASRQGATEAFF
TRBV7-2	TRBD2	.	TRBJ2-5	TGTGCCAGCAGCTTAATGAGCGGGGGGGTAGAGACCCAGTACTTC	CASSLMSGGVETQYF